The entry below describes one TCR beta chain. These data are taken from a study of OX40 agonist ivuxolimab in advanced cancers. Study-level information: Having had anti-PD-1, anti-PD-L1 or anti-CTLA-4 therapy before was allowed, and over 35% had some.

The germline CDR1 and CDR2 sequences are MDHEN and SYDVKM. The V segment lost 4 bases and the J segment 5 bases; nucleotides outside the gene matches: 7. This CDR3 has 14 residues. The table came from immunoSEQ multiplex PCR; TCRdb's copy has only in-frame clones and leaves some out. Among almost 35,000 clones listed, 81% were seen once. This sample comprised CD4+ or CD8+ T cells sorted from blood, obtained in a trial of the OX40 agonist ivuxolimab. The chain uses TRBV28 and TRBJ2-5; 7 bases line up with TRBD1. The TCR sequence derives from an adult with an advanced solid tumor such as melanoma, head and neck, liver or kidney cancer. The CDR3 reads CASSSQDRRETQYF. For the CDR3, the DNA is TGTGCCAGCAGTTCCCAGGACAGGCGGGAGACCCAGTACTTC.